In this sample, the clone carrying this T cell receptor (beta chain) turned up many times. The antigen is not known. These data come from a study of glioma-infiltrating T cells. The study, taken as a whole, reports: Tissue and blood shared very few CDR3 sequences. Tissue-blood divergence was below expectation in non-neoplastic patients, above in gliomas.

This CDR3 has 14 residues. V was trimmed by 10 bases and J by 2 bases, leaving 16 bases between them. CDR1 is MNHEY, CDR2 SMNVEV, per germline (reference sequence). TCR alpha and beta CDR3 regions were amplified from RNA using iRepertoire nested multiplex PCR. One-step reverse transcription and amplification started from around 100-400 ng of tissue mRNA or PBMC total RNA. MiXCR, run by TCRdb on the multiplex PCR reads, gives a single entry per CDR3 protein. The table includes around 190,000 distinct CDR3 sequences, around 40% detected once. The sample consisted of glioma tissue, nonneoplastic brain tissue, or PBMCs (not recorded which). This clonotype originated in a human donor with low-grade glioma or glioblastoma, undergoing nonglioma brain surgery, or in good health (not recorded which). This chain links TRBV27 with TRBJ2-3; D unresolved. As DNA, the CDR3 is TGTGCCACACGTTCAGCCCCCCCCACAGATACGCAGTATTTT. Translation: CATRSAPPTDTQYF.